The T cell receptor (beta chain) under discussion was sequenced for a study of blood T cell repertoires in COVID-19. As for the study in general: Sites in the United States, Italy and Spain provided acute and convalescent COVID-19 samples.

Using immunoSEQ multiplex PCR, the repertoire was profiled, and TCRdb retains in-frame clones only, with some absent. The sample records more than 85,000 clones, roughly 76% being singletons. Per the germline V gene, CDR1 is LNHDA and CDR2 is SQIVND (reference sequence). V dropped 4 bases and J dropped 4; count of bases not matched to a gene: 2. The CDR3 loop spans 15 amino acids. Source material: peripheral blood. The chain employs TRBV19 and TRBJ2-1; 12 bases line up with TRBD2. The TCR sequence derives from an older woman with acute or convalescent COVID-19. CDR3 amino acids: CASSTTSGGYNEQFF. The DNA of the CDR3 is TGTGCCAGTAGTACAACTAGCGGGGGGTACAATGAGCAGTTCTTC. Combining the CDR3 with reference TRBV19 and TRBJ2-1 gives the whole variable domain DGGITQSPKYLFRKEGQNVTLSCEQNLNHDAMYWYRQDPGQGLRLIYYSQIVNDFQKGDIAEGYSVSREKKESFPLTVTSAQKNPTAFYLCASSTTSGGYNEQFFGPGTRLTVL.